Presented here are 5 T cell receptor beta chains from one specimen sequenced in a study of T cells in Graves' hyperthyroidism and ophthalmopathy. TCR beta CDR3 sequences were amplified from RNA transcripts. The HTBI primer set was used in a first-round RT-PCR of the TCR CDR3. One entry per CDR3 protein, called by TCRdb with MiXCR from the multiplex PCR reads. The sample includes around 620,000 distinct CDR3 sequences, more than 45% seen only once; the top ten take around 17%. The sample taken for sequencing was peripheral blood or thyroid tissue (not recorded which). The source is an adult woman with Graves' disease, either hyperthyroidism or ophthalmopathy (not recorded which).

This clonotype was found many times. The CDR3 loop reads CSVGGIYHTGELFF. The CDR3 DNA reads as TGCAGTGTGGGCGGGATTTATCACACCGGGGAGCTGTTTTTT. This chain uses TRBV20-1 with TRBJ2-2; a possible D gene is TRBD2 (6 bases). Germline V lookup: CDR1 DFQATT, CDR2 SNEGSKA (reference sequence). Trimming left V 7 bases short and J 3 bases short, with 15 bases between. This CDR3 has 14 amino acids.

The rearrangement links TRBV29-1 to TRBJ2-2; D gene unclear. V dropped 3 bases and J dropped 7 bases, with 15 bases sitting between them. The CDR3 sequence is 14 residues long. Germline CDR1 is SQVTM and CDR2 is ANQGSEA. CDR3 DNA: TGCAGCGTTGAGGAAGTACCCTGGGGCGGGGAGCTGTTTTTT. This codes for CSVEEVPWGGELFF.

This chain joins TRBV5-1 and TRBJ2-5; D possibly corresponds to TRBD1 (6 bases). CDR3 size: 17 residues. From germline, CDR1 is SGHRS and CDR2 YFSETQ. Trimming pared 0 bases from V and 1 base from J, leaving 16 bases between. CDR3 residues: CASSLGHVRDTQETQYF. The CDR3 nucleotides are TGCGCCAGCAGCTTGGGGCATGTCCGGGACACCCAAGAGACCCAGTACTTC.

In its sample, this clonotype was seen many times. The rearrangement joins TRBV7-3 to TRBJ1-1, with 7 bases matching TRBD1. This CDR3 is built from 13 residues. J was trimmed by 6 bases and V by 7 bases; bases with no gene match: 8. Germline V gene data show CDR1 as SGHTA and CDR2 as FQGTGA. The CDR3 reads CASTPGGSSEAFF. CDR3 coding DNA: TGTGCCAGCACCCCAGGGGGGAGCTCTGAAGCTTTCTTT. Together with reference TRBV7-3 and TRBJ1-1, the CDR3 gives the full variable domain: GAGVSQTPSNKVTEKGKYVELRCDPISGHTALYWYRQSLGQGPEFLIYFQGTGAADDSGLPNDRFFAVRPEGSVSTLKIQRTERGDSAVYLCASTPGGSSEAFFGQGTRLTVV.

V is TRBV10-3 and J is TRBJ1-2, with TRBD1 matching 9 bases. The CDR3 spans 15 residues. With 4 bases clipped from V and 3 bases from J, the junction kept 6 bases outside the gene matches. CDR1 and CDR2 from the germline V gene are ENHRY and SYGVKD. The CDR3 sequence is CAISGGTGYDYGYTF. Written as DNA, the CDR3 is TGTGCCATCAGTGGGGGGACAGGGTACGACTATGGCTACACCTTC.